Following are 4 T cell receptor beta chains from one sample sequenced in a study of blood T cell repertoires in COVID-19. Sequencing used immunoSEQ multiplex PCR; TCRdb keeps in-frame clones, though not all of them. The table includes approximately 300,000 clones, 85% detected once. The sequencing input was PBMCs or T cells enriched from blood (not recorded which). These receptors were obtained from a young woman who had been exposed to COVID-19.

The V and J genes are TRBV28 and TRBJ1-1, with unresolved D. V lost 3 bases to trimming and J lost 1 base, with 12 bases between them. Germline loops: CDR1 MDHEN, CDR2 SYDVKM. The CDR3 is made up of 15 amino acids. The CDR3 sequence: CASSFIHLGNTEAFF. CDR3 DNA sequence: TGTGCCAGCAGTTTTATCCACCTAGGGAACACTGAAGCTTTCTTT.

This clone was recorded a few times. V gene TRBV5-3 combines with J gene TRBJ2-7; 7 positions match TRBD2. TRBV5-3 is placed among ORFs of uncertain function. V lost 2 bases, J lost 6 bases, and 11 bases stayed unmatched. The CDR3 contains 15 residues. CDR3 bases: TGTGCCAGAAGCTTACCCGAGCGGGGTGAATTCGAGCAGTACTTC. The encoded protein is CARSLPERGEFEQYF.

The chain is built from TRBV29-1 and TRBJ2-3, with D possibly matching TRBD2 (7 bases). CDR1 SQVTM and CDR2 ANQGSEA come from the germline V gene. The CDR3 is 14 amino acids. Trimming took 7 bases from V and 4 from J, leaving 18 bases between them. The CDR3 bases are TGCAGCGGTACGACGGGGGGCCCGGCAGATACGCAGTATTTT. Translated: CSGTTGGPADTQYF.

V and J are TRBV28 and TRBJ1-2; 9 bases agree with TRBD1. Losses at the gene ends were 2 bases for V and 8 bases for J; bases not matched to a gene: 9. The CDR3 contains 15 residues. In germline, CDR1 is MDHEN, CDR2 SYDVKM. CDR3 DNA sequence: TGTGCCAGCAGTTTAAGGGACAGGGATATTTTGGGCTACACCTTC. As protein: CASSLRDRDILGYTF.